This T cell receptor (beta chain) was retrieved from a study of shared clonotypes between healthy human individuals. Study findings and constraints: Generally, naive subsets (rather than memory subsets) showed larger estimated richness.

Worth noting for this clone: No antigen is known for it.

The study ran the assay at deep level. Produced via immunoSEQ multiplex PCR; TCRdb's table is partial and in-frame only. Of approximately 600,000 clones in the sample, roughly 96% are singletons; the top ten hold over 0.1%. Naive CD8 populations comprised CD45RO-negative cells positively selected for CCR7, excluding terminally differentiated effector memory CD45RA+ cells. V was clipped by 5 bases and J by 5 bases; unmatched bases: 4. Germline CDR1 reads LNHDA; CDR2 reads SQIVND (reference sequence). This CDR3 has 14 amino acids. This TCR was recovered from a woman under 40 in good health. The sample was naive CD8+ T cells sorted from blood. The chain has TRBV19 and TRBJ1-5; 9 bases align to TRBD1. CDR3 region: CASSVGQGYQPQHF. In DNA, the CDR3 is TGTGCCAGTAGTGTGGGACAGGGCTATCAGCCCCAGCATTTT.